The T cell receptor (beta chain) described here comes from a study of blood T cell repertoires in COVID-19. Across the study: PBMCs, B-cell-depleted T cells, or T cells were the source of the cDNA or gDNA that made up the material.

Looked up from germline, CDR1 is SGHDT and CDR2 is YYEEEE. This CDR3 has 13 amino acids. The V and J ends lost 6 bases and 4 bases respectively, with 13 bases between them. Original processing methods: Estimation of nucleated cell counts was performed using reference gene primer amplification. Method: immunoSEQ multiplex PCR; TCRdb's copy keeps in-frame clones and lacks some. From that table come the V and J calls and clone size; the DNA was used to work out D and trimming. The data hold roughly 200,000 clones, with roughly 84% observed a single time. This receptor was taken from a person in their 70s with COVID-19, enrolled during active disease. This sequence joins TRBV5-6 and TRBJ1-1, with D possibly matching TRBD1 (5 bases). Sequencing used peripheral blood. The CDR3 DNA follows: TGTGCCAGCACCGTTGTGGGGGGCACTGAAGCTTTCTTT. Its protein product is CASTVVGGTEAFF.